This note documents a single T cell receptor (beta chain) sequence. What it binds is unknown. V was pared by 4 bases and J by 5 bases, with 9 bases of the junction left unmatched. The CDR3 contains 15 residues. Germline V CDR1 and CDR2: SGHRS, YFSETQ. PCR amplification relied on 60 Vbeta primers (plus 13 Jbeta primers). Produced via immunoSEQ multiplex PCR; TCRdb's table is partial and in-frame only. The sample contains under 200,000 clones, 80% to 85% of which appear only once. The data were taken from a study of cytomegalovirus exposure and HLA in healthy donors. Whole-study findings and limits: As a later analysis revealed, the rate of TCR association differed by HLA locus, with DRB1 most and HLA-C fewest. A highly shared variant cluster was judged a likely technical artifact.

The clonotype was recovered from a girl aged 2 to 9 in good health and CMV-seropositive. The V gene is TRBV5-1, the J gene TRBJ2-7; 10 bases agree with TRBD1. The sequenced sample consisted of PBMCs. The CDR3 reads CASSPRGQGYDEQYF. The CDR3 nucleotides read TGCGCCAGCAGCCCACGGGGACAGGGGTATGACGAGCAGTACTTC.